This T cell receptor beta chain comes out of a study of T-cell memory formation after mild COVID-19. The wider study: Clusters were largely donor specific.

Notes on this clonotype: The antigen is undetermined.

General observations from the study: Pre-infection memory carried some responding clones, suggesting that cross-reactive memory joined.

From the 5' RACE reads, TCRdb called clonotypes with MiXCR, one entry per CDR3 protein. The sample lists hundreds of thousands of distinct CDR3 sequences, roughly 22% seen once, with 9.5% to 15% in the top ten. Per germline, CDR1 SGHKS and CDR2 YYEKEE (reference sequence). The CDR3 has 12 amino acids. Trimming cost V 2 bases and J 11 bases; bases outside gene matches: 4. The chain has TRBV5-5 and TRBJ1-2, with 9 bases fitting TRBD1. Material: PBMCs or a T cell subset sorted from them (not recorded which). The origin of this receptor is an adult woman who had mild COVID-19 (a few samples of this study predate the infection). Cell type and time point are not known. The CDR3 region is CASSLQGAGYTF. CDR3 in DNA: TGTGCCAGCAGCTTACAGGGGGCGGGGTACACCTTC. Full variable domain (rest looked up from reference TRBV5-5 and TRBJ1-2): DAGVTQSPTHLIKTRGQQVTLRCSPISGHKSVSWYQQVLGQGPQFIFQYYEKEERGRGNFPDRFSARQFPNYSSELNVNALLLGDSALYLCASSLQGAGYTFGSGTRLTVV.